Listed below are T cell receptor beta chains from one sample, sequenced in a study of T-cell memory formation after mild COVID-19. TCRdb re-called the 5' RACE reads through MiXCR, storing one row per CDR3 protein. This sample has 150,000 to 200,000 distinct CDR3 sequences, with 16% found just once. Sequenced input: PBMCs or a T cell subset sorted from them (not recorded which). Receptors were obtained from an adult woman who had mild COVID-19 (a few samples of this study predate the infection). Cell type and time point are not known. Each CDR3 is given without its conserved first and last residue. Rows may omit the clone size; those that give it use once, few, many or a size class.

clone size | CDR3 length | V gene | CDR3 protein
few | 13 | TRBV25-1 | ASSESGTGNTEAF
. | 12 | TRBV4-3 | ASSQDRMGRIQY
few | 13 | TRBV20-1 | SARVEAGPNTEAF
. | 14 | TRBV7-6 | ASSFSTSGREGTQY
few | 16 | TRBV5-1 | ASRLRSSGQSSYNEQF
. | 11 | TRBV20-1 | SGEGQVAAEAF
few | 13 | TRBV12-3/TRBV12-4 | ASSRPGQGAYGYT
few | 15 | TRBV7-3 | ASSLIGGGVGTDTQY
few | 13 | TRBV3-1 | ASSKTSGRAGEQF
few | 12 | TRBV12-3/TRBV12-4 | ASRWGQQNTEAF
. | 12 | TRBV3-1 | ASSQGLSTGELF
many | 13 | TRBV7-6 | ASSLGDSSYNEQF
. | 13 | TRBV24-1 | ATSSTGGWDQPQH
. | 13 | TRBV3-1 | ASSPTGTSAYTQY
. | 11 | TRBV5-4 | ASGHGVSDTQY
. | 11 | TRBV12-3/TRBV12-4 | ASSFVFTDTQY
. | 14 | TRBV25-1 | ASSPLGSGTAYEQY
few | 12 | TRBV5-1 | ASSLEPGRRGYT
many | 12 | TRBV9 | ASSVTGTSGEQY
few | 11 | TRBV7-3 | ASSLPTEDEQY
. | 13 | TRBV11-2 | ASSLVGQGGYEQY
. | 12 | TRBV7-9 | ASSSSGDIYEQY
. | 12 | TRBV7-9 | ASRSGAGTGELF
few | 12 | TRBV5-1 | ASKDREGFYEQY
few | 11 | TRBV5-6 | ASSLNLGREAF
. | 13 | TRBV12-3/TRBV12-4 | ASRAGQGSSYEQY
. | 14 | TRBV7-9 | ASSSSSRGLAYEQY
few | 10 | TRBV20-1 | SASGWRDGYT
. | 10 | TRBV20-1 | SARGLPYGYT
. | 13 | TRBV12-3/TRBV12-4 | ASSLAIWGGIKEF
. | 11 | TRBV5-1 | ASSAGGLNEQF
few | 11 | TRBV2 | ASSDRFYNEQF
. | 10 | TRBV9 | ASSHTGEPLH
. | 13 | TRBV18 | ASSPEGLGTNEQF
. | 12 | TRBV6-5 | ASRNMGARGTQY
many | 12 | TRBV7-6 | ASSFGTRPDTQY
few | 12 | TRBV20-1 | SAQTGTANNEHF
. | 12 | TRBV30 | AGTVGGSENEQF